This T cell receptor beta chain was sequenced in a study of cytomegalovirus exposure and HLA in healthy donors. Findings of the study overall: Roughly even sequencing depth across donors was the assumption behind the presence/absence analyses.

Trimming shortened V by 2 bases and J by 0 bases, and 15 bases separated the two germline ends. CDR1 is SEHNR, CDR2 FQNEAQ, per germline (reference sequence). This CDR3 comprises 17 residues. A multiplex PCR was run with 60 Vbeta primers and 13 Jbeta primers. Some clones are missing from TCRdb's copy, which holds only in-frame ones; the method was immunoSEQ multiplex PCR. The table lists 110,000 or so clones, around 74% of them singletons. Regarding this clone: Antigen unknown.

The sequence came from a woman aged 40 to 55 in good health and CMV-seropositive. The J gene is TRBJ2-3, the V gene TRBV7-9; TRBD2 might be the D (6 bases). What was sequenced was PBMCs. CDR3 sequence (DNA): TGTGCCAGCAGCTTATTGATGCGGGGCCTAAGCACAGATACGCAGTATTTT. Protein sequence: CASSLLMRGLSTDTQYF.